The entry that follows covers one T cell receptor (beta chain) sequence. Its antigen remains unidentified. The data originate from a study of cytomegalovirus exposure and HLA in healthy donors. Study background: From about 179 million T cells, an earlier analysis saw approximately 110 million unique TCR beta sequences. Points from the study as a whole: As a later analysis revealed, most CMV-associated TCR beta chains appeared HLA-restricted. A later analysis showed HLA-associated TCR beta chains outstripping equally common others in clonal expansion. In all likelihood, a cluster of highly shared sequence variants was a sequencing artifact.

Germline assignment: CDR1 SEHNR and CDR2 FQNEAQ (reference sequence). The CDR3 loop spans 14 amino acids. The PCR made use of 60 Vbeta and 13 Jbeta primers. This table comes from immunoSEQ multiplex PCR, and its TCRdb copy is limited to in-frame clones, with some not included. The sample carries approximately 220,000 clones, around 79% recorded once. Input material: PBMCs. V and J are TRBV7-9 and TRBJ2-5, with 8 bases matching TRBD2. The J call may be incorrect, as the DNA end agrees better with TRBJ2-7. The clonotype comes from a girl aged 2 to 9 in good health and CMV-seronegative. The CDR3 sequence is CASSFPGGGGEQYF. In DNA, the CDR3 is TGTGCCAGCAGCTTCCCCGGGGGGGGCGGCGAGCAGTACTTC.